This note documents a single T cell receptor beta chain sequence. CDR3 length: 12 residues. Trimming at V came to 6 bases and at J to 11 bases, leaving 6 bases not matched to a gene. Germline V gives CDR1 LNHDA, CDR2 SQIVND (reference sequence). Some clones are missing from TCRdb's copy, which holds only in-frame ones; the method was immunoSEQ multiplex PCR. In the table there are more than 250,000 clones, about four fifths of which are singletons. The sample belongs to a study of blood T cell repertoires in COVID-19. The specimen was peripheral blood. The sequence was collected from a woman aged 50 to 60 with acute or convalescent COVID-19. The rearrangement links TRBV19 to TRBJ2-1; 8 nucleotides line up with TRBD1. This chain's CDR3 is CASSRTGLKQFF. CDR3 nucleotide sequence: TGTGCCAGTAGCCGGACAGGGCTTAAGCAGTTCTTC.